A single sample gave rise to the 28 T cell receptor beta chains below, sequenced in a study of CD8+CD57+ T cells in acquired aplastic anemia. Patients chosen for sequencing had CD8+CD57+ cells that had expanded, as shown by flow cytometry. Using genomic DNA as the template, TCR beta VDJ and CDR3 profiling was carried out. TCRdb reprocessed the reads via MiXCR and lists one record per CDR3 protein. Here the sample spans around 290,000 distinct CDR3 sequences, approximately 58% being singletons. The sample consisted of sorted CD4+, CD8+, or CD8+CD57+ T cells (not recorded which) from PBMCs. The receptor source for this set is a human donor with aplastic anemia.

The chain is built from TRBV12-3 or TRBV12-4 and TRBJ1-6; D is undetermined. CDR3 size: 12 residues. The germline V and J ends were trimmed by 3 bases and 11 bases, with 8 bases remaining between them. In DNA, the CDR3 is TGTGCCAGCAGTTTTGCCCTGCCACCCCTCCACTTT. Amino acids: CASSFALPPLHF.

This clonotype was seen a handful of times. The CDR3 ends on some other residue instead of the conserved phenylalanine or tryptophan, so this is likely a read error. The V and J genes are TRBV29-1 and TRBJ1-1, with TRBD1 identical over 7 bases. Germline CDR1 SQVTM, CDR2 ANQGSEA. CDR3 size: 13 residues. CDR3 in DNA: TGCAGCGTGGAAGGACAGGTGAACACTGGAGCTTTCATT. Protein product: CSVEGQVNTGAFI.

V and J are TRBV10-3 and TRBJ2-1, with D perhaps matching TRBD2 (6 bases). The CDR3 totals 15 residues. Germline CDR1 reads ENHRY; CDR2 reads SYGVKD. The V end was cut by 5 bases, the J end by 8 bases, with 19 bases between. The CDR3, as DNA: TGTGCCATCAGTACCGCATGGGGGGAAGGGGATGAGCAGTTCTTC. This gives the protein CAISTAWGEGDEQFF.

As concerns this clonotype: Mismatch with germline at one junction end may stem from a read error. The genes are TRBV7-2 and TRBJ1-6; D gene unclear. The germline CDR1 and CDR2 sequences are SGHTA and FQGNSA. The CDR3 is 13 residues long. DNA of the CDR3: TGTGCCAGCAGCTTAGGATCAGGAAGACCCCTCCGCTTT. Protein sequence: CASSLGSGRPLRF. The complete variable domain, with remaining parts taken from reference TRBV7-2 and TRBJ1-6, reads GAGVSQSPSNKVTEKGKDVELRCDPISGHTALYWYRQSLGQGLEFLIYFQGNSAPDKSGLPSDRFSAERTGGSVSTLTIQRTQQEDSAVYLCASSLGSGRPLRFGNGTRLTVT.

CDR3 sequence reads: CASSLGTAGGYEQYF. In DNA, the CDR3 is TGTGCCAGCAGCTTAGGCACAGCAGGGGGCTACGAGCAGTACTTC. J is TRBJ2-7 and V is TRBV7-9; 7 bases align to TRBD1. V was pared by 1 base and J by 3 bases, with 6 bases of the junction left unmatched. CDR1 and CDR2 (germline): SEHNR, FQNEAQ (reference sequence). The CDR3 length is 15 residues.

The chain combines TRBV10-1 with TRBJ2-3; 10 bases fit TRBD2. Unmatched junction bases numbered 12, after V lost 4 bases and J lost 5 bases. Germline assignment: CDR1 WNHNN and CDR2 SYGVQD (reference sequence). The CDR3 is made up of 17 amino acids. The CDR3, as DNA: TGCGCCAGCAGTGGTTCAACTAGCGGGGTGGTACGAGATACGCAGTATTTT. It yields the protein CASSGSTSGVVRDTQYF.

The chain has TRBV7-9 and TRBJ2-1; no definite D call. The V end lost 3 bases, the J end lost 12 bases, and 12 bases lay between the germline ends. The CDR3 extends over 12 amino acids. Germline CDR1 and CDR2: SEHNR and FQNEAQ (reference sequence). DNA of the CDR3: TGTGCCAGCAGCTTCCTGGGTGATACGCAGTTCTTC. Translated: CASSFLGDTQFF. Complete variable domain (other parts from reference TRBV7-9 and TRBJ2-1): DTGVSQNPRHKITKRGQNVTFRCDPISEHNRLYWYRQTLGQGPEFLTYFQNEAQLEKSRLLSDRFSAERPKGSFSTLEIQRTEQGDSAMYLCASSFLGDTQFFGPGTRLTVL.

Comment on this clonotype: A read error is possible here, since a much larger clone lies one base away. The V gene is TRBV10-3, the J gene TRBJ1-5, with D possibly being TRBD1 (5 bases). The CDR3 is 15 amino acids. Germline CDR1 reads ENHRY; CDR2 reads SYGVKD. V was pared by 5 bases and J by 8 bases, with 19 bases between. The CDR3 sequence: CAISYSARGIEPQHF. DNA for the CDR3: TGTGCCATCAGTTACTCTGCTCGGGGGATTGAGCCCCAGCATTTT.

Regarding this clonotype: Mismatch with germline at one junction end may stem from a read error. V and J are TRBV7-2 and TRBJ1-1; possibly TRBD1 for D (5 bases). The CDR3 runs to 14 residues. Looked up from germline, CDR1 is SGHTA and CDR2 is FQGNSA. CDR3 nucleotide sequence: TGCGCCAGCAGCCAACTACCCGGGGGCACTGAAGCTTTCTTT. It codes for CASSQLPGGTEAFF.

The chain employs TRBV6-6 and TRBJ2-7, with TRBD1 matching over 7 bases. Per germline, CDR1 MNHNY and CDR2 SVGAGI (reference sequence). This CDR3 contains 15 residues. Losses at the gene ends were 5 bases for V and 2 bases for J; bases not matched to a gene: 9. CDR3 region: CASSNQGQRAYEQYF. DNA for the CDR3: TGTGCCAGCAGTAACCAGGGACAGAGGGCCTACGAGCAGTACTTC.

This clonotype occurred once. A much larger clone lies one base from this, so it may be a read error. The rearrangement links TRBV6-5 to TRBJ1-5; no reliable D call. Trimming removed 5 bases at V and 4 bases at J, with 18 bases between. The CDR3 has 16 amino acids. The germline V gene has CDR1 MNHEY and CDR2 SVGAGI. CDR3 nucleotides: TGTGCCAGCAGTGAAGACTCGACTTCTGGGAATCAGCCCCAGCATTTT. Its protein is CASSEDSTSGNQPQHF.

This chain connects TRBV5-1 to TRBJ1-6; maybe TRBD1 (5 bases). The CDR3 runs to 14 residues. V lost 0 bases to trimming and J lost 10 bases, with 11 bases between them. The germline V gene has CDR1 SGHRS and CDR2 YFSETQ. CDR3 sequence reads: CASSLAQGGSPLHF. The CDR3 bases are TGCGCCAGCAGCTTGGCGCAGGGAGGCTCACCCCTCCACTTT.

This clonotype was counted between two and nine times. V gene TRBV20-1 combines with J gene TRBJ2-1; the D gene is possibly TRBD1 (6 bases). Germline V gene lookup returns CDR1 DFQATT and CDR2 SNEGSKA (reference sequence). CDR3 length equals 16 residues. Between the trimmed V and J ends, which lost 1 base and 3 bases, there was a span of 16 bases. The CDR3: CSARANLGGSYNEQFF. The CDR3 nucleotides are TGCAGTGCTAGAGCTAACTTAGGGGGAAGCTACAATGAGCAGTTCTTC.

V gene TRBV20-1 combines with J gene TRBJ2-7; TRBD2 agrees at 7 bases. The trim removed 1 base at V and 3 bases at J, leaving 3 bases unmatched. The V gene's germline CDR1 is DFQATT and CDR2 SNEGSKA (reference sequence). CDR3 length: 13 amino acids. The CDR3 DNA reads TGCAGTGCTAGAGGGGAGGGACGCTACGAGCAGTACTTC. It codes for CSARGEGRYEQYF.

This clonotype was recorded at least ten times. The chain combines TRBV5-1 with TRBJ2-2, with D tentatively TRBD2 (5 bases). The V gene lost 0 bases and the J gene lost 6 bases, with 12 bases spanning the gap. Per germline, CDR1 SGHRS and CDR2 YFSETQ. The CDR3 contains 15 residues. This CDR3 is CASSLVQADSGELFF. As DNA, the CDR3 is TGCGCCAGCAGCTTGGTCCAGGCGGACTCCGGGGAGCTGTTTTTT.

Concerning this clonotype itself: One end of the junction fails to match germline, which may point to a read error. The gene calls are TRBV13 and TRBJ1-6; 8 nucleotides agree with TRBD1. The CDR3 extends over 16 amino acids. Germline-derived CDR1 and CDR2 are PRHDT and FYEKMQ (reference sequence). CDR3 DNA: TGTGCCGGCAGCTCGATGCTACAGGGGGATAATTCACCCCTCCACTTT. Encoded protein: CAGSSMLQGDNSPLHF.

With respect to this clonotype: The germline gene is not matched at one end of the junction; a read error may be the cause. The chain recombines TRBV5-8 with TRBJ2-7, with 12 nucleotides matching TRBD2. The CDR3 totals 16 residues. Germline V gene lookup returns CDR1 SGHTS and CDR2 YDEGEE. The CDR3 coding sequence is TGCGCCAGCAGTGAGTCCGGACTAGCGGGATCCGACGAGCAGTACTTC. Its protein product is CASSESGLAGSDEQYF.

The chain has TRBV5-8 and TRBJ1-4; D is uncertain. The germline gives CDR1 SGHTS, CDR2 YDEGEE. Trimming stripped 4 bases from V and 8 bases from J, with 6 bases between. The CDR3 extends over 11 amino acids. The DNA for the CDR3 is TGTGCCAGCAGCCGGAGGGAAAAACTGTTTTTT. This translates into CASSRREKLFF.

The sample holds a few counts of this clonotype. The V call is TRBV2, the J call TRBJ1-2; D is undetermined. The length of the CDR3 is 12 residues. Germline CDR1 and CDR2: SNHLY and FYNNEI. The V gene lost 7 bases and the J gene lost 6 bases, with 12 bases spanning the gap. CDR3: CASIWSVNGYTF. CDR3 DNA: TGTGCCAGCATCTGGTCCGTAAATGGCTACACCTTC.

The chain links TRBV2 to TRBJ1-6; 8 bases are shared with TRBD1. The CDR3 totals 15 residues. With V trimmed by 7 bases and J by 9 bases, 11 bases remained unmatched. Per germline, CDR1 SNHLY and CDR2 FYNNEI. The CDR3 protein is CASMNDRGGGSPLHF. The CDR3 region has the DNA TGTGCCAGCATGAACGACAGGGGTGGGGGTTCACCCCTCCACTTT.

This clonotype was observed a few times. V and J are TRBV6-1 and TRBJ2-7, with D perhaps matching TRBD2 (5 bases). The germline V gene encodes CDR1 MNHNS and CDR2 SASEGT. The V and J ends lost 8 bases and 0 bases respectively, with 17 bases between them. The length of the CDR3 is 15 residues. CDR3: CASRPKRGSSYEQYF. The CDR3 DNA follows: TGTGCCAGCCGACCGAAAAGAGGGAGCTCCTACGAGCAGTACTTC.

About this clonotype itself: At one boundary the junction diverges from the germline segment, which might be a read error. The chain carries TRBV2 and TRBJ1-1; D remains unclear. In germline, CDR1 is SNHLY, CDR2 FYNNEI. The CDR3 runs 14 residues. In DNA form, the CDR3 reads TGTGCCAGCAGCTTAGCAGAGGGTAGGACTGAAACTTTCTTT. Its protein product is CASSLAEGRTETFF.

The genes are TRBV20-1 and TRBJ2-7, with D unclear. The CDR3 is made up of 12 amino acids. The germline V and J ends were trimmed by 3 bases and 7 bases, with 13 bases remaining between them. The germline CDR1 and CDR2 sequences are DFQATT and SNEGSKA (reference sequence). The CDR3 DNA reads TGCAGTGCTAGCCCCGGAACCGCTGAGCAGTACTTC. This sequence encodes CSASPGTAEQYF.

This clonotype showed up just once. This chain's CDR3 is CSAPSGELFF. DNA of the CDR3: TGCAGTGCTCCTAGCGGGGAGCTGTTTTTT. The rearrangement links TRBV20-1 to TRBJ2-2; D remains unclear. The CDR3 length is 10 residues. CDR1 is DFQATT, CDR2 SNEGSKA, per germline (reference sequence). The V and J ends lost 5 bases and 7 bases respectively, with 5 bases between them.

This clonotype has a count of ten or more. V usage is TRBV2 and J usage is TRBJ1-5; no reliable D call. The CDR3 has 13 residues. With 5 bases removed from V and 0 bases from J, the gap between germline ends came to 5 bases. The V gene's germline CDR1 is SNHLY and CDR2 FYNNEI. CDR3 protein: CASSQDSNQPQHF. The CDR3, as DNA: TGTGCCAGCAGTCAAGATAGCAATCAGCCCCAGCATTTT.

This clonotype was picked up a small number of times. This chain connects TRBV5-1 to TRBJ2-3, with D perhaps matching TRBD2 (5 bases). V was shortened by 4 bases and J by 3 bases, with 15 bases between the two germline ends. The germline V gene has CDR1 SGHRS and CDR2 YFSETQ. CDR3 size: 15 residues. DNA of the CDR3: TGCGCCAGCAGCCGGACGGGGTCGAGGACAGATACGCAGTATTTT. Its protein product is CASSRTGSRTDTQYF.

The chain recombines TRBV7-9 with TRBJ1-6; a weak D match, TRBD1 (5 bases). This CDR3 comprises 15 residues. The germline gives CDR1 SEHNR, CDR2 FQNEAQ (reference sequence). Trimming removed 1 base at V and 10 bases at J, with 14 bases between. The CDR3 bases are TGTGCCAGCAGCTTAGTTGGGCAGGGAAGGTCACCCCTCCACTTT. It specifies CASSLVGQGRSPLHF.

This sequence joins TRBV7-9 and TRBJ2-7; 10 bases map to TRBD2. The J call is uncertain, as TRBJ2-1 better fits the DNA end. The CDR3 is 14 residues long. CDR1 is SEHNR, CDR2 FQNEAQ, per germline (reference sequence). CDR3 coding DNA: TGTGCCAGCAGCTTGGGACTAGCGATAGCGGAGCAGTTCTTC. Translation gives CASSLGLAIAEQFF.